One and the same sample provided the 8 T cell receptor beta chains below, sequenced in a study of CD8 T cells in ankylosing spondylitis. TCRdb recomputed calls from the 5' RACE reads with MiXCR, one row per CDR3 protein. This table holds 100,000 to 150,000 distinct CDR3 sequences, approximately 17% found once. Antigens for these TCRs are unknown. Whole-study results and caveats: Ankylosing spondylitis blood appeared to be characterized by a TCR beta motif of under 10 highly homologous variants.

Sequenced: blood, either unsorted or a sorted T cell fraction (not recorded which). The origin of the receptors is a male donor with ankylosing spondylitis.

The V gene is TRBV6-1, the J gene TRBJ2-2; 8 bases match TRBD2. The CDR3 loop spans 19 amino acids. The germline gives CDR1 MNHNS, CDR2 SASEGT. After removal of 2 bases from V and 0 bases from J, the junction contained 11 bases not matched to a gene. CDR3 coding DNA: TGTGCCAGCAGTGAATGGAAATTAGCGGGGTCCTCGAACACCGGGGAGCTGTTTTTT. Its protein is CASSEWKLAGSSNTGELFF.

This clonotype came up many times. This sequence joins TRBV7-9 and TRBJ2-7; D uncertain. There are 14 residues in the CDR3. The ends were cut back, 1 base at V and 3 bases at J, with 10 bases in the middle. CDR1 and CDR2 (germline): SEHNR, FQNEAQ (reference sequence). The DNA for the CDR3 is TGTGCCAGCAGCTTAGTCGGGCAATTCTACGAGCAGTACTTC. This gives the protein CASSLVGQFYEQYF.

The chain combines TRBV7-9 with TRBJ1-1, with a weak D call TRBD1 (5 bases). This CDR3 comprises 14 residues. Germline V gene data show CDR1 as SEHNR and CDR2 as FQNEAQ (reference sequence). V shed 4 bases and J shed 3 bases, with 12 bases lying between them. CDR3 DNA: TGTGCCAGCAGCTCCGGAGTAGGGGACACTGAAGCTTTCTTT. Its protein is CASSSGVGDTEAFF.

V gene TRBV7-2 combines with J gene TRBJ2-2; the match to TRBD1 covers 7 bases. Germline-derived CDR1 and CDR2 are SGHTA and FQGNSA. CDR3 length equals 13 residues. V lost 5 bases, J lost 7 bases, and 4 bases stayed unmatched. DNA of the CDR3: TGTGCCAGCAGCGTACAGGGGTTCGGGGAGCTGTTTTTT. Translating it yields CASSVQGFGELFF.

V gene TRBV5-1 combines with J gene TRBJ2-7; possible D gene TRBD1, 5 bases. The V gene's germline CDR1 is SGHRS and CDR2 YFSETQ. V lost 2 bases and J lost 2, with 8 bases in between. CDR3 length: 13 amino acids. The CDR3, as DNA: TGCGCCAGCAGCTTCAGGGCCCCCTACGAGCAGTACTTC. Translation gives CASSFRAPYEQYF. Full variable domain (missing parts from reference TRBV5-1 and TRBJ2-7): KAGVTQTPRYLIKTRGQQVTLSCSPISGHRSVSWYQQTPGQGLQFLFEYFSETQRNKGNFPGRFSGRQFSNSRSEMNVSTLELGDSALYLCASSFRAPYEQYFGPGTRLTVT.

This chain links TRBV6-5 with TRBJ2-2, with 7 bases aligning to TRBD2. Per the germline V gene, CDR1 is MNHEY and CDR2 is SVGAGI. V shed 6 bases and J 3 bases; nucleotides not matched to a gene: 10. The CDR3 is 16 amino acids. The CDR3 loop is CASSYGGRAHTGELFF. In DNA form, the CDR3 reads TGTGCCAGCAGCTATGGGGGGAGGGCCCACACCGGGGAGCTGTTTTTT.

The gene calls are TRBV2 and TRBJ2-1; D perhaps matches TRBD2 (6 bases). CDR1 SNHLY and CDR2 FYNNEI come from the germline V gene. The V end lost 11 bases, the J end lost 14 bases, and 25 bases lay between the germline ends. This CDR3 contains 13 residues. CDR3 coding DNA: TGTGCCCAGACTCCCCAAGGCGGGGTTGACGAGTTCTTC. The encoded protein is CAQTPQGGVDEFF.

The rearrangement joins TRBV7-8 to TRBJ2-7; possibly TRBD2 for D (5 bases). CDR1 and CDR2 from the germline V gene are SGHVS and FQNEAQ. This CDR3 is built from 13 residues. With 5 bases removed from V and 3 bases from J, the gap between germline ends came to 11 bases. The chain's CDR3 is CASSPGLRYEQYF. CDR3 in DNA: TGTGCCAGCAGCCCAGGACTTCGCTACGAGCAGTACTTC.